These 7 T cell receptor beta chains came from one sample sequenced in a study of T cells in women clearing cervical HPV infection. Profiling relied on immunoSEQ multiplex PCR, and the TCRdb table lists in-frame clones only, not all of them. Its table records some 33,000 clones. Source material: blood buffy coat. The receptors stem from a woman between 18 and 69 years old with a cervical HPV16 infection that either progressed to CIN3+ or cleared (not recorded which).

Worth noting for this clone: The read is 3 residues too short to cover the CDR3 end, so that end is filled in from the germline J gene. The genes are TRBV30 and TRBJ1-5; no reliable D call. The V and J ends lost 0 bases and 5 bases respectively, with 8 bases between them. Germline loops: CDR1 GTSNPN, CDR2 SVGIG (reference sequence). The CDR3 is 13 residues long. CDR3 residues: CAWSVEADQPQHF. CDR3 DNA (partial): TGTGCCTGGAGTGTTGAGGCGGATCAGCCC.

As regards this clone: The read ends 3 residues before the CDR3 terminus; that terminus is restored from the germline J gene. The rearrangement uses TRBV28 and TRBJ1-4, with D possibly matching TRBD1 (6 bases). The V gene's germline CDR1 is MDHEN and CDR2 SYDVKM. The CDR3 is made up of 16 amino acids. Trimming cost V 6 bases and J 3 bases, with 17 bases left between them. This CDR3 reads CASRGAGEEANEKLFF. CDR3 DNA (partial): TGTGCCAGCAGGGGGGCAGGGGAAGAAGCTAATGAAAAA.

A word on this clone: The CDR3 end lies 3 residues beyond the end of the read and is filled in from the germline J gene. The rearrangement links TRBV11-3 to TRBJ2-7; no clear D gene. This CDR3 is built from 15 residues. V lost 0 bases and J lost 4, with 13 bases in between. Germline CDR1 is SGHNT and CDR2 is YENEEA. The sequenced CDR3 bases are TGTGCCAGCAGCTTAGATGGAGCACAAGGGTACGAG. Residues: CASSLDGAQGYE. The full-length CDR3 reads as CASSLDGAQGYEQYF.

In the case of this clone: Sequencing ends 3 residues short of the CDR3 end; the germline J gene provides the rest. The V call is TRBV5-1, the J call TRBJ2-3; 7 positions agree with TRBD2. Germline lookup yields CDR1 SGHRS and CDR2 YFSETQ. The CDR3 sequence is 15 residues long. Unmatched junction bases numbered 7, after V lost 0 bases and J lost 6 bases. This chain's CDR3 is CASSLGAGLFDTQYF. The sequenced CDR3 bases are TGCGCCAGCAGCTTGGGAGCGGGGCTATTTGATACG.

CDR3 amino acids: CASSPSSGGSSYEQYF. The sequenced part of the CDR3 DNA is TGTGCCAGCTCACCATCCAGCGGGGGAAGCTCCTACGAG. J is TRBJ2-7 and V is TRBV18, with TRBD2 matching over 8 bases. The read ends 3 residues shy of where the CDR3 ends; the end is completed using the germline J gene. Germline-derived CDR1 and CDR2 are KGHSH and LQKENI. This CDR3 is 16 amino acids long. J gave up 0 bases and V 2 bases, and 6 bases lay outside the gene matches. The full variable domain, in which reference TRBV18 and TRBJ2-7 provide the parts outside the CDR3, is NAGVMQNPRHLVRRRGQEARLRCSPMKGHSHVYWYRQLPEEGLKFMVYLQKENIIDESGMPKERFSAEFPKEGPSILRIQQVVRGDSAAYFCASSPSSGGSSYEQYFGPGTRLTVT.

Worth noting for this clone: The CDR3 is cut off 3 residues early in the read; its end comes from the germline J gene. The chain carries TRBV5-1 and TRBJ1-2, with 9 nucleotides matching TRBD1. This CDR3 region has 13 residues. Germline CDR1 and CDR2: SGHRS and YFSETQ. CDR3 sequence reads: CASSSGTGTVYTF. CDR3 bases read: TGCGCCAGCAGCTCCGGGACAGGGACGGTC.

Details on this clone: The read gets to within 3 residues of the CDR3 end, and the germline J gene fills in the rest. The chain links TRBV18 to TRBJ1-2, with a tentative D call TRBD1 (6 bases). The CDR3 has 16 residues. Germline V gene data show CDR1 as KGHSH and CDR2 as LQKENI. CDR3 sequence: CASSPTAGAISNDYTF. The sequenced part of the CDR3 DNA is TGTGCCAGCTCACCTACAGCGGGGGCCATCTCCAATGAC.